This passage covers 9 T cell receptor beta chains from one sample sequenced in a study of T cell responses to AZD1222 COVID-19 vaccine. Clones were read by immunoSEQ multiplex PCR, and TCRdb kept only the in-frame ones, dropping some. The sample consists of tens of thousands of clones, about 94% of them appearing once. Sample: peripheral blood, taken 28 days after the second AZD1222 dose. The receptors come from an adult who received the AZD1222 COVID-19 vaccine.

The chain uses TRBV5-4 and TRBJ2-1; 15 nucleotides agree with TRBD2. The CDR3 contains 18 residues. Germline V lookup: CDR1 SGHNT, CDR2 YYREEE (reference sequence). V dropped 4 bases and J dropped 0; count of bases not matched to a gene: 5. In nucleotides, the CDR3 is TGTGCCAGCAGCCGAGGGACTAGCGGGGGGAGCTCCTACAATGAGCAGTTCTTC. Amino acids: CASSRGTSGGSSYNEQFF.

The rearrangement joins TRBV7-8 to TRBJ1-1; the D gene is possibly TRBD1 (6 bases). Per germline, CDR1 SGHVS and CDR2 FQNEAQ. Between the trimmed V and J ends, which lost 5 bases and 1 base, there was a span of 11 bases. The CDR3 is 14 amino acids. This CDR3 reads CASSTGNPNTEAFF. CDR3 coding DNA: TGTGCCAGCAGCACAGGGAACCCGAACACTGAAGCTTTCTTT.

The chain uses TRBV7-3 and TRBJ1-4; D unclear. The CDR3 totals 13 residues. Trimming pared 5 bases from V and 3 bases from J, leaving 7 bases between. Germline values: CDR1 SGHTA, CDR2 FQGTGA. The chain's CDR3 is CASSPGANEKLFF. The CDR3 DNA follows: TGTGCCAGCAGCCCTGGGGCTAATGAAAAACTGTTTTTT. The full variable domain, with the rest looked up from reference TRBV7-3 and TRBJ1-4, is GAGVSQTPSNKVTEKGKYVELRCDPISGHTALYWYRQSLGQGPEFLIYFQGTGAADDSGLPNDRFFAVRPEGSVSTLKIQRTERGDSAVYLCASSPGANEKLFFGSGTQLSVL.

The rearrangement links TRBV30 to TRBJ2-3, with D hard to call. The V and J ends lost 3 bases and 1 base respectively, with 8 bases between them. Germline lookup yields CDR1 GTSNPN and CDR2 SVGIG (reference sequence). This CDR3 comprises 13 residues. This chain's CDR3 is CAWSGFRTDTQYF. The CDR3, as DNA: TGTGCCTGGAGCGGGTTCCGCACAGATACGCAGTATTTT.

The rearrangement uses TRBV5-5 and TRBJ2-7; a weak D match, TRBD1 (7 bases). This CDR3 region has 14 residues. The germline V and J ends were trimmed by 0 bases and 3 bases, with 10 bases remaining between them. Germline loops: CDR1 SGHKS, CDR2 YYEKEE (reference sequence). The CDR3 reads CASSLGQGGYEQYF. The CDR3 nucleotides are TGTGCCAGCAGCTTGGGGCAGGGGGGCTACGAGCAGTACTTC. The complete variable domain, with remaining parts taken from reference TRBV5-5 and TRBJ2-7, reads DAGVTQSPTHLIKTRGQQVTLRCSPISGHKSVSWYQQVLGQGPQFIFQYYEKEERGRGNFPDRFSARQFPNYSSELNVNALLLGDSALYLCASSLGQGGYEQYFGPGTRLTVT.

This sequence joins TRBV11-3 and TRBJ1-2; D is possibly TRBD1 (6 bases). Deletions cut 1 base from V and 7 bases from J, with 16 bases between. The germline V gene encodes CDR1 SGHNT and CDR2 YENEEA. The CDR3 runs 15 residues. This CDR3 is CASSLVREGGVGYTF. CDR3 coding DNA: TGTGCCAGCAGCTTAGTTCGAGAGGGGGGCGTTGGCTACACCTTC.

This clone came up a few times. The chain joins TRBV6-4 to TRBJ2-1; D may match TRBD1 or TRBD2 (5 bases each). With 2 bases removed from V and 0 bases from J, the gap between germline ends came to 11 bases. CDR1 and CDR2 from the germline V gene are MRHNA and SNTAGT. CDR3 length: 16 amino acids. The CDR3 bases are TGTGCCAGCAGTGACGGGACGGAGAGCTCCTACAATGAGCAGTTCTTC. Its translation: CASSDGTESSYNEQFF.

There are a few counts of this clone. The gene calls are TRBV5-1 and TRBJ1-1; D may be TRBD1 (5 bases). The length of the CDR3 is 13 residues. Trimming cost V 2 bases and J 5 bases, with 10 bases left between them. Germline V lookup: CDR1 SGHRS, CDR2 YFSETQ. DNA of the CDR3: TGCGCCAGCAGCTTAACCGACAGAACTGAAGCTTTCTTT. It yields the protein CASSLTDRTEAFF.

The chain has TRBV5-4 and TRBJ2-3, with 8 bases fitting TRBD1. The CDR3 loop spans 15 amino acids. V lost 0 bases, J lost 4 bases, and 4 bases stayed unmatched. The germline CDR1 and CDR2 sequences are SGHNT and YYREEE (reference sequence). Here the CDR3 DNA reads TGTGCCAGCAGCTTGGATCAGGGGGCAGCAGATACGCAGTATTTT. As protein: CASSLDQGAADTQYF.